The present TCR beta chain was sequenced within a study of blood T cells in healthy people across ages. Findings and limits, study-wide: Because sorting was not performed, PBMCs prevented conclusive naive versus antigen-experienced comparison.

Using a J-beta primer mix together with a sample-barcoded 5' primer, a second PCR was run for about 7 to 12 cycles. From the 5' RACE reads, TCRdb called clonotypes with MiXCR, one entry per CDR3 protein. The sample contains some 1,500,000 distinct CDR3 sequences, roughly 43% of which appear only once. Notes on this clonotype: Its cognate antigen is unknown.

The CDR3 consists of 14 residues. Per the germline V gene, CDR1 is SQVTM and CDR2 is ANQGSEA. Between the trimmed V and J ends, which lost 0 bases and 8 bases, there was a span of 13 bases. This clonotype was sampled from a young woman in good health. Sequencing used blood. This chain uses TRBV29-1 with TRBJ1-4; D remains unclear. In nucleotides, the CDR3 is TGCAGCGTTGAAGAATGGACCGGGAGCGAAAAACTGTTTTTT. This translates into CSVEEWTGSEKLFF.